The present T cell receptor (beta chain) was sequenced within a study of T cells in Graves' hyperthyroidism and ophthalmopathy. General study points: Most clonotypes expanded in the thyroid (above 0.001) were also present in blood. The model identified upcoming ophthalmopathy a median approximately seven months ahead of onset.

Germline loops: CDR1 MDHEN, CDR2 SYDVKM. V was trimmed by 6 bases and J by 2 bases, leaving 4 bases between them. The CDR3 totals 11 residues. A Clinical Activity Score of at least 3, a NOSPECS grade of at least 4 and a duration under 3 months were recorded in the ophthalmopathy patients. This sample holds PBMCs from roughly 10 ml fresh peripheral blood. This clonotype appeared many times. Its specificity is not known. From RNA transcripts, TCR beta CDR3 regions were amplified. First-round RT-PCR targeting the TCR CDR3 was performed with the HTBI primer set. From the multiplex PCR reads, TCRdb called clonotypes with MiXCR, one entry per CDR3 protein. The data show approximately 490,000 distinct CDR3 sequences, about 20% seen once.

The chain links TRBV28 to TRBJ1-1; D gene uncertain. The clonotype comes from a woman aged 65 to 85 with Graves' ophthalmopathy. Specimen: blood. In DNA form, the CDR3 reads TGTGCCAGCAGCGGCAACACTGAAGCTTTCTTT. This translates into CASSGNTEAFF.